This T cell receptor (beta chain) was observed in a study of long-term antiretroviral therapy in people with HIV. Sequencing relied on immunoSEQ assay v3.0, run at survey level. The data were produced by immunoSEQ multiplex PCR, yet TCRdb's version contains in-frame clones alone and is incomplete. This sample has tens of thousands of clones, with about nine tenths found just once. Concerning this clone itself: The sample has other DNA sequences that encode this CDR3 too.

The V gene's germline CDR1 is SNHLY and CDR2 FYNNEI. Trimming shortened V by 4 bases and J by 4 bases, and 13 bases separated the two germline ends. CDR3 size: 14 residues. Sample: unsorted PBMCs, taken 0.1 years before starting antiretroviral therapy. The TCR originated in a woman in her forties or fifties with HIV. The gene calls are TRBV2 and TRBJ1-2; D remains ambiguous. CDR3 DNA sequence: TGTGCCAGCAGTGTAGGCCGAACCTCCTATGGCTACACCTTC. The encoded protein is CASSVGRTSYGYTF.